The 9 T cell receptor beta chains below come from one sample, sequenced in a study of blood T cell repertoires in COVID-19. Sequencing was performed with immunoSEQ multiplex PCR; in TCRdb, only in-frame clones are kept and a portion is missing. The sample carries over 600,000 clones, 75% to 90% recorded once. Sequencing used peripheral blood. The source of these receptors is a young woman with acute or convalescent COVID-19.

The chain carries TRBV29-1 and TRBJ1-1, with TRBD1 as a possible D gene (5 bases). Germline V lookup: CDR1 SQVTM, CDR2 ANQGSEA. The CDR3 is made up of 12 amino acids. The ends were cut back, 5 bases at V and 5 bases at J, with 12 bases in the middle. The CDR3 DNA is TGCAGCGTTCTAGGGGAGGGTACTGAAGCTTTCTTT. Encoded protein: CSVLGEGTEAFF.

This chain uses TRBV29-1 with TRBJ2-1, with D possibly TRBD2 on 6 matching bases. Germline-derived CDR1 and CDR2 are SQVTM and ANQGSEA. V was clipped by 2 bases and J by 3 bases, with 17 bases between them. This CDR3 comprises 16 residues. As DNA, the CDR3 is TGCAGCGTTGAAATCTCGGGCGGGGTCCACTACAATGAGCAGTTCTTC. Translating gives CSVEISGGVHYNEQFF.

CDR3: CASSHPGQGEKLFF. The CDR3 coding sequence is TGTGCCAGCAGCCACCCGGGACAGGGTGAAAAACTGTTTTTT. V and J are TRBV6-6 and TRBJ1-4; TRBD1 matches 9 bases. After removal of 6 bases from V and 7 bases from J, the junction contained 6 bases not matched to a gene. CDR3 length equals 14 residues. The germline gives CDR1 MNHNY, CDR2 SVGAGI (reference sequence).

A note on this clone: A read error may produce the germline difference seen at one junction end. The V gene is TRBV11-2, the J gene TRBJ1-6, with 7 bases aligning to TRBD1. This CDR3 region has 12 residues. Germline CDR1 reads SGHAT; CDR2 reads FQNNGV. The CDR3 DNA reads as TGTGCCAGCAGCATAGCGGACAGGTTGATAAACTTT. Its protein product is CASSIADRLINF.

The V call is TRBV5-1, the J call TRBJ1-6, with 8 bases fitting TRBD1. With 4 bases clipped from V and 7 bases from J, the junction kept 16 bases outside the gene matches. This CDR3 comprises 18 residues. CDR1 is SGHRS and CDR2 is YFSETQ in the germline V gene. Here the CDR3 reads CASSRTADRGGMNSPLHF. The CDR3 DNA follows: TGCGCCAGCAGCCGGACCGCCGACAGGGGAGGAATGAATTCACCCCTCCACTTT.

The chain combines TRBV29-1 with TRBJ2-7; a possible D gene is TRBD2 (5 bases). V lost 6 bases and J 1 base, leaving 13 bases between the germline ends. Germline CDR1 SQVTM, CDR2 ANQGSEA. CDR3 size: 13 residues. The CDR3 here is CSVRGGSSYEQYF. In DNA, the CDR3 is TGCAGCGTGCGAGGTGGGAGTTCCTACGAGCAGTACTTC.

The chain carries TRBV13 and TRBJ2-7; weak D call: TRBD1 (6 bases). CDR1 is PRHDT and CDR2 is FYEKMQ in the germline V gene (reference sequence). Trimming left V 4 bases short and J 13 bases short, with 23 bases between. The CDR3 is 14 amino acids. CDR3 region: CASSSTYNDRTIYF. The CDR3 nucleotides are TGTGCCAGCAGCTCGACATACAACGACAGGACAATCTACTTC.

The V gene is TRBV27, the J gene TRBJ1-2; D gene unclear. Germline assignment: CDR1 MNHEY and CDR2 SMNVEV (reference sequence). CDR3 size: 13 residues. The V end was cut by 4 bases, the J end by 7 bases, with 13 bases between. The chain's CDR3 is CASSYGSLAGYTF. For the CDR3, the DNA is TGTGCCAGCAGTTACGGGAGCCTTGCTGGCTACACCTTC.

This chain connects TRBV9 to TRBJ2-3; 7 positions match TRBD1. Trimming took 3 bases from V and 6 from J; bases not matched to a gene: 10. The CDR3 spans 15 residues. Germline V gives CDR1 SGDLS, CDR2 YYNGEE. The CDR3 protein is CASSAGTGVGDTQYF. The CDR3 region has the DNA TGTGCCAGCAGCGCCGGAACAGGGGTTGGGGATACGCAGTATTTT.